The 23 T cell receptor beta chains below come from one sample, sequenced in a study of regulatory T cells in long-lasting Graves disease (dated by TCRdb to the early 2020s). Library preparation employed multiplex PCR. TCRdb lists the instrument as Illumina HiSeq 4000. CDR3 regions were amplified by Arm-PCR with iRepertoire HTBI primers to construct TCR beta libraries. TCRdb reworked the public reads: Q25 trimming with fastp, MiXCR clone assembly, productive beta chains retained. Every distinct CDR3 protein forms one entry, paired with its most common genes and DNA. Within this sample are under 450,000 distinct CDR3 sequences, with 23% of them counted one time only. The top ten hold approximately 26% of the sample. This sample's time point label indicates: persistent/refractory GD, antithyroid drugs over 5 years with positive TRAb. For both TCR sequencing and RNA sequencing, RNA was extracted from PBMCs using TRIzol.

The material was peripheral blood mononuclear cells (PBMCs), obtained when the disease was refractory, from a patient treated with antithyroid drugs. The receptors originated from a female donor with Graves disease.

As concerns this clonotype: It may be a read error: a sequence one base away is much more abundant. The V gene is TRBV20-1, the J gene TRBJ2-7; tentatively, D is TRBD1 (6 bases). Germline V CDR1 and CDR2: DFQATT, SNEGSKA (reference sequence). Trimming removed 3 bases from V and 3 bases from J, with 12 bases in between. The CDR3 length is 13 residues. CDR3 coding DNA: TGCAGTGCTAGCAGGGGTGCTGACTACGAGCAGTACTTC. Translated: CSASRGADYEQYF.

This clonotype was seen at least ten times. The rearrangement links TRBV7-2 to TRBJ2-5; 12 nucleotides align to TRBD2. This CDR3 is built from 16 residues. CDR1 is SGHTA and CDR2 is FQGNSA in the germline V gene. V lost 5 bases and J lost 1; bases outside the gene matches: 5. In DNA form, the CDR3 reads TGTGCCAGCAGCCCCGGGACTAGCGGGTTCCAAGAGACCCAGTACTTC. The encoded protein is CASSPGTSGFQETQYF.

This clonotype was observed many times. CDR3: CSASPGSGRGQETQYF. The CDR3 nucleotides are TGCAGTGCTAGCCCGGGGAGCGGGAGGGGGCAAGAGACCCAGTACTTC. The gene calls are TRBV20-1 and TRBJ2-5; TRBD2 matches 10 bases. The junction had 9 bases not matched to a gene; V was cut back by 3 bases and J by 2 bases. Germline V gene data show CDR1 as DFQATT and CDR2 as SNEGSKA (reference sequence). This CDR3 contains 16 residues.

The chain is built from TRBV3-1 and TRBJ1-1; perhaps TRBD1 as D (6 bases). The CDR3 is made up of 13 amino acids. CDR1 and CDR2 from the germline V gene are LGHDT and YNNKEL (reference sequence). V was clipped by 3 bases and J by 2 bases, with 7 bases between them. DNA of the CDR3: TGTGCCAGCAGCCAGGGGGCTAACACTGAAGCTTTCTTT. The encoded protein is CASSQGANTEAFF.

V usage is TRBV7-9 and J usage is TRBJ2-2, with a possible D match to TRBD1 (5 bases). The length of the CDR3 is 14 residues. V was cut by 7 bases and J by 4 bases, with 13 bases left in between. Germline lookup yields CDR1 SEHNR and CDR2 FQNEAQ (reference sequence). CDR3 in DNA: TGTGCCAGCACCAATGGGGCCACCACCGGGGAGCTGTTTTTT. It specifies CASTNGATTGELFF.

This clonotype showed up many times. The chain links TRBV28 to TRBJ2-5; the D gene is possibly TRBD1 (6 bases). The CDR3 is 15 residues long. Germline assignment: CDR1 MDHEN and CDR2 SYDVKM. V shed 3 bases and J shed 5 bases, with 16 bases lying between them. The CDR3 DNA is TGTGCCAGCAGTTTTGTTACAGGGAATTCGGAGACCCAGTACTTC. Encoded protein: CASSFVTGNSETQYF.

A few counts support this clonotype. DNA for the CDR3: TGTGCCAGCAGGGAAGCGGGATTGAACTCCTACGAGCAGTACTTC. This codes for CASREAGLNSYEQYF. The chain is built from TRBV27 and TRBJ2-7; TRBD2 matches at 7 bases. The ends lost 6 bases at V and 0 bases at J; junction bases unmatched: 8. The CDR3 is 15 residues long. Germline CDR1 is MNHEY and CDR2 is SMNVEV (reference sequence).

The chain recombines TRBV6-1 with TRBJ1-1; a possible D gene is TRBD1 (6 bases). CDR3 length: 14 amino acids. The V end lost 7 bases, the J end lost 3 bases, and 15 bases lay between the germline ends. Per the germline V gene, CDR1 is MNHNS and CDR2 is SASEGT. The CDR3 spells CASTPRGLDTEAFF. The CDR3 region has the DNA TGTGCCAGCACCCCCAGGGGTTTGGACACTGAAGCTTTCTTT.

This clonotype was recorded at least ten times. The genes are TRBV27 and TRBJ1-4; TRBD1 agrees at 8 bases. Germline CDR1 MNHEY, CDR2 SMNVEV (reference sequence). V was clipped by 6 bases and J by 8 bases; unmatched bases: 8. This CDR3 is built from 14 residues. The CDR3 coding sequence is TGTGCCAGCAGCTCCAGGGGGCGGGTGGAAAAACTGTTTTTT. Translated: CASSSRGRVEKLFF.

This clonotype was recorded a few times. V usage is TRBV29-1 and J usage is TRBJ1-1, with D possibly being TRBD1 (6 bases). Germline V CDR1 and CDR2: SQVTM, ANQGSEA. V was pared by 3 bases and J by 8 bases, with 7 bases between. This CDR3 has 10 amino acids. In DNA form, the CDR3 reads TGCAGCGTTGACCAGGGGGAAGCTTTCTTT. Its translation: CSVDQGEAFF.

This clonotype was counted ten times or more. The CDR3 DNA reads TGTGCCAGCAGTGATAGGGGGCTCTACGAGCAGTACTTC. Translation gives CASSDRGLYEQYF. V gene TRBV6-2 or TRBV6-3 combines with J gene TRBJ2-7, with TRBD1 matching 7 bases. The CDR3 spans 13 residues. Germline trimming cut 5 bases from V and 3 bases from J; bases unmatched to any gene: 4. Looked up from germline, CDR1 is MNHEY and CDR2 is SVGEGT.

The gene calls are TRBV28 and TRBJ1-2; the match to TRBD1 covers 9 bases. The CDR3 spans 16 residues. Germline CDR1 reads MDHEN; CDR2 reads SYDVKM. V was pared by 3 bases and J by 3 bases, with 8 bases of the junction left unmatched. The CDR3 sequence: CASSLGTGRFHYGYTF. As DNA, the CDR3 is TGTGCCAGCAGTTTGGGGACAGGGAGGTTTCACTATGGCTACACCTTC.

The chain joins TRBV28 to TRBJ2-1; TRBD2 matches 7 bases. V gave up 7 bases and J gave up 5 bases; unmatched junction bases: 5. From germline, CDR1 is MDHEN and CDR2 SYDVKM. The CDR3 has 13 residues. In DNA, the CDR3 is TGTGCCAGCAACGGGGGGTGGAACAATGAGCAGTTCTTC. As protein: CASNGGWNNEQFF.

This clonotype was counted ten times or more. The chain uses TRBV28 and TRBJ1-6; no reliable D call. V shed 5 bases and J shed 4 bases, with 12 bases lying between them. Germline assignment: CDR1 MDHEN and CDR2 SYDVKM. CDR3 length: 15 amino acids. CDR3 amino acids: CASSRLSGYNSPLHF. The CDR3 DNA reads TGTGCCAGCAGTAGACTCTCGGGTTATAATTCACCCCTCCACTTT. The complete variable domain, with remaining parts taken from reference TRBV28 and TRBJ1-6, reads DVKVTQSSRYLVKRTGEKVFLECVQDMDHENMFWYRQDPGLGLRLIYFSYDVKMKEKGDIPEGYSVSREKKERFSLILESASTNQTSMYLCASSRLSGYNSPLHFGNGTRLTVT.

This clonotype has only a few counts. V usage is TRBV30 and J usage is TRBJ1-6; TRBD1 matches 8 bases. V shed 0 bases, J shed 8 bases, and the junction held 0 bases outside the gene matches. Per the germline V gene, CDR1 is GTSNPN and CDR2 is SVGIG (reference sequence). The CDR3 consists of 13 residues. The CDR3 coding sequence is TGTGCCTGGAGTGTACAGGGGGATTCACCCCTCCACTTT. Encoded protein: CAWSVQGDSPLHF.

This clonotype was found many times. The V and J genes are TRBV24-1 and TRBJ2-5; 9 nucleotides line up with TRBD1. Trimming cost V 3 bases and J 4 bases; bases outside gene matches: 5. CDR3 length: 15 residues. Germline V gives CDR1 KGHDR, CDR2 SFDVKD. The CDR3 protein is CATSDHGQGRETQYF. The CDR3 region has the DNA TGTGCCACCAGTGATCACGGACAGGGGCGAGAGACCCAGTACTTC.

This clonotype was seen more than once but under ten times. V usage is TRBV4-1 and J usage is TRBJ2-7, with no clear D. Germline lookup yields CDR1 MGHRA and CDR2 YSYEKL. CDR3 size: 15 residues. Trimming took 0 bases from V and 0 from J, leaving 9 bases between them. DNA of the CDR3: TGCGCCAGCAGCCAAGATGCAGGAAGCTCCTACGAGCAGTACTTC. Translation gives CASSQDAGSSYEQYF.

The chain has TRBV27 and TRBJ2-7; D possibly corresponds to TRBD1 (5 bases). V lost 7 bases, J lost 0 bases, and 10 bases lay in between. The CDR3 spans 13 residues. CDR1 is MNHEY and CDR2 is SMNVEV in the germline V gene (reference sequence). The CDR3 nucleotides read TGTGCCAGCAAGGGGCAAAACTCCTACGAGCAGTACTTC. Its protein product is CASKGQNSYEQYF.

The CDR3 spells CSALRHSSGSSSGELFF. In DNA form, the CDR3 reads TGCAGTGCCCTCCGGCACTCTAGCGGGAGCTCGAGCGGGGAGCTGTTTTTT. J is TRBJ2-2 and V is TRBV20-1; TRBD2 agrees at 10 bases. Unmatched junction bases numbered 17, after V lost 6 bases and J lost 7 bases. The CDR3 is 17 residues long. Per the germline V gene, CDR1 is DFQATT and CDR2 is SNEGSKA (reference sequence).

This clonotype was observed a few times. V is TRBV15 and J is TRBJ1-2; possible D gene TRBD1, 5 bases. Trimming stripped 0 bases from V and 8 bases from J, with 25 bases between. The CDR3 has 18 amino acids. The germline V gene encodes CDR1 LNHNV and CDR2 YYDKDF (reference sequence). This CDR3 reads CATSRESFPGLSTGGYTF. DNA for the CDR3: TGTGCCACCAGCAGAGAATCGTTCCCGGGACTCTCAACGGGGGGCTACACCTTC.

This clonotype was found a few times. The chain recombines TRBV6-2 or TRBV6-3 with TRBJ1-2; D gene ambiguous. V shed 0 bases and J shed 8 bases, with 13 bases lying between them. The CDR3 is 14 residues long. CDR1 is MNHEY and CDR2 is SVGEGT in the germline V gene. CDR3 residues: CASSYSKWTAGYTF. CDR3 nucleotides: TGTGCCAGCAGTTACTCGAAATGGACGGCGGGCTACACCTTC.

This clonotype was found many times. V usage is TRBV11-2 and J usage is TRBJ2-7, with D possibly matching TRBD1 (6 bases). Trimming cost V 4 bases and J 3 bases, with 13 bases left between them. Germline-derived CDR1 and CDR2 are SGHAT and FQNNGV. The length of the CDR3 is 14 residues. DNA for the CDR3: TGTGCCAGCAGCTCGGTGGACAGTGACTACGAGCAGTACTTC. Protein product: CASSSVDSDYEQYF.

Regarding this clonotype: Sequence at one end of the junction differs from germline and may be a read error. The chain is built from TRBV20-1 and TRBJ1-1; D ambiguous. The CDR3 sequence is 15 residues long. Germline V CDR1 and CDR2: DFQATT, SNEGSKA (reference sequence). In DNA, the CDR3 is TGCAGTGCTAGAGAATCAAAAGGGATGAAGACTGAAGCTTTCTTT. As protein: CSARESKGMKTEAFF.